Given below is one T cell receptor (beta chain) in context. The data stem from a study of blood T cell repertoires in COVID-19. The repertoire was sequenced with immunoSEQ multiplex PCR; TCRdb's copy has only in-frame clones and lacks some. Here the sample spans about 76,000 clones, around 88% being singletons. This CDR3 contains 13 residues. V shed 5 bases and J shed 9 bases, with 14 bases lying between them. CDR1 and CDR2 from the germline V gene are SNHLY and FYNNEI. This chain uses TRBV2 with TRBJ1-5, with a possible D match to TRBD1 (5 bases). Material: peripheral blood. The TCR was taken from a human donor in a cohort sampled during active COVID-19. Here the CDR3 reads CASSRTPLPPQHF. CDR3 DNA sequence: TGTGCCAGCAGTCGGACACCCCTGCCGCCCCAGCATTTT.